What follows are 8 T cell receptor beta chains derived from one specimen sequenced in a study of shared T cell receptors in the human thymus. Generated by immunoSEQ multiplex PCR, the TCRdb table keeps only in-frame clones and is missing some. The sample records some 720,000 clones, 85% to 90% being singletons. These records were also assigned to another study, of human thymus T cells.

Input material: thymocytes. These receptor sequences come from a boy in the first two years of life with a congenital heart defect.

The chain carries TRBV6-6 and TRBJ2-5; 8 bases match TRBD1. Trimming at V came to 4 bases and at J to 3 bases, leaving 7 bases not matched to a gene. CDR1 MNHNY and CDR2 SVGAGI come from the germline V gene (reference sequence). The CDR3 contains 15 residues. The DNA for the CDR3 is TGTGCCAGCAGTTCCCTCAGGGGGCGTAAAGAGACCCAGTACTTC. Translated: CASSSLRGRKETQYF.

The chain has TRBV27 and TRBJ2-3; D ambiguous. The CDR3 is 14 residues long. CDR1 is MNHEY and CDR2 is SMNVEV in the germline V gene (reference sequence). With 2 bases removed from V and 2 bases from J, the gap between germline ends came to 8 bases. The CDR3, as DNA: TGTGCCAGCAGTTTACGGAACTACACAGATACGCAGTATTTT. Its translation is CASSLRNYTDTQYF.

The V gene is TRBV27, the J gene TRBJ2-1; no firm D call. V was trimmed by 2 bases and J by 5 bases, leaving 10 bases between them. This CDR3 is built from 14 residues. Looked up from germline, CDR1 is MNHEY and CDR2 is SMNVEV (reference sequence). CDR3 sequence reads: CASSLTRGDNEQFF. For the CDR3, the DNA is TGTGCCAGCAGTTTAACCCGCGGAGACAATGAGCAGTTCTTC.

In its sample, this clone was seen once. This sequence joins TRBV7-2 and TRBJ2-7; 8 bases map to TRBD2. V shed 5 bases and J 3 bases; nucleotides not matched to a gene: 12. The CDR3 runs to 16 residues. Germline-derived CDR1 and CDR2 are SGHTA and FQGNSA. Written as DNA, the CDR3 is TGTGCCAGCAGCCCAGGAAGCGGGGGCCTGCTCTACGAGCAGTACTTC. Translated: CASSPGSGGLLYEQYF. Together with reference TRBV7-2 and TRBJ2-7, the CDR3 gives the full variable domain: GAGVSQSPSNKVTEKGKDVELRCDPISGHTALYWYRQSLGQGLEFLIYFQGNSAPDKSGLPSDRFSAERTGGSVSTLTIQRTQQEDSAVYLCASSPGSGGLLYEQYFGPGTRLTVT.

The V gene is TRBV30, the J gene TRBJ1-1; a possible D gene is TRBD1 (5 bases). Germline CDR1 reads GTSNPN; CDR2 reads SVGIG (reference sequence). V gave up 0 bases and J gave up 0 bases, with 11 bases separating them. This CDR3 spans 15 amino acids. CDR3 amino acids: CAWSVGAGLNTEAFF. In DNA form, the CDR3 reads TGTGCCTGGAGTGTAGGGGCCGGTTTGAACACTGAAGCTTTCTTT.

V is TRBV5-4 and J is TRBJ2-5, with 9 bases fitting TRBD1. Per germline, CDR1 SGHNT and CDR2 YYREEE (reference sequence). The J segment lost 4 bases and the V segment lost 6 bases, leaving 7 bases of the junction unmatched. This CDR3 has 14 residues. The CDR3 DNA follows: TGTGCCAGCACCACCGGGACAGGGAGAGAGACCCAGTACTTC. Translated, it gives CASTTGTGRETQYF.

CDR3 protein: CASTLGQGTGETQYF. CDR3 nucleotides: TGTGCCAGCACCCTGGGCCAGGGGACGGGAGAGACCCAGTACTTC. The chain carries TRBV28 and TRBJ2-5; weak D call: TRBD1 (6 bases). The CDR3 has 15 residues. The V end was cut by 7 bases, the J end by 4 bases, with 19 bases between. Germline CDR1 and CDR2: MDHEN and SYDVKM.

This rearrangement joins TRBV4-3 to TRBJ2-5; TRBD1 might be the D (5 bases). Germline lookup yields CDR1 LGHNA and CDR2 YSLEER. V lost 0 bases to trimming and J lost 1 base, with 9 bases between them. The CDR3 is 15 amino acids. The CDR3 coding sequence is TGCGCCAGCAGCCAAGAGACAAGGGGCCAAGAGACCCAGTACTTC. Translation gives CASSQETRGQETQYF.